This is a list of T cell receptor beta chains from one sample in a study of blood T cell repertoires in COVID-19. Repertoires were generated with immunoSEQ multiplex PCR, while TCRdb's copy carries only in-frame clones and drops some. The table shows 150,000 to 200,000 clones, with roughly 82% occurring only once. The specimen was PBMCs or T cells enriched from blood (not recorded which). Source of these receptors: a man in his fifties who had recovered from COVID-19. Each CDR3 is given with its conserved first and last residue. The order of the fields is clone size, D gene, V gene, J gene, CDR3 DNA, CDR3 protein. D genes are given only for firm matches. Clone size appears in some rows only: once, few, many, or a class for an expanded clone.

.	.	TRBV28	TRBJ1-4	TGTGCCAGCAGCCTAGGGGGGGCTAATAAAAAACTGTTTTTT	CASSLGGANKKLFF
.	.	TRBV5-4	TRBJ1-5	TGTGCCAGCAGCCAGGGGTGGGATCAGCCCCAGCATTTT	CASSQGWDQPQHF
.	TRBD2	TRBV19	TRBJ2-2	TGTGCCAGTTATGGACTAGCGGATAACACCGGGGAGCTGTTTTTT	CASYGLADNTGELFF
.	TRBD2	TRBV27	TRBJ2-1	TGTGCCAGCAGTTTACGTGGAGCGGGAGAGCAGTTCTTC	CASSLRGAGEQFF
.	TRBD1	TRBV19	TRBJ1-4	TGTGCCAGTAGGGGGACAGGGACCGCAACTAATGAAAAACTGTTTTTT	CASRGTGTATNEKLFF
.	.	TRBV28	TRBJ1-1	TGTGCCCTTGGGGAGGGGGGGACGAACACTGAAGCTTTCTTT	CALGEGGTNTEAFF
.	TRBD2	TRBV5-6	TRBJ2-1	TGTGCCAGCAAGGAGACTAGCGGGAGAGGGAATGAGCAGTTCTTC	CASKETSGRGNEQFF
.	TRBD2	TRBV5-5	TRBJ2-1	TGTGCCAGCAGCTTGTCGGCAGCGGGGGGGTACAATGAGCAGTTCTTC	CASSLSAAGGYNEQFF
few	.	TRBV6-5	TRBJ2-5	TGTGCCAGCAGCCCGGAAATGGGGAGAAAGACCCAGTACTTC	CASSPEMGRKTQYF
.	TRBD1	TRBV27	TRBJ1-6	TGTGCCAGCAGGGCCGGGACAGGGGGAGGTTCACCCCTCCACTTT	CASRAGTGGGSPLHF
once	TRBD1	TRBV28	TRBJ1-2	TGTGCCAGCAGTTTGACGACAGGGACGGACGGCTACACCTTC	CASSLTTGTDGYTF
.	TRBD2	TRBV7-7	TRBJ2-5	TGTGCTAGCAGCCCTGGTGCCGGGGGGGTTTTAGGAGAGACCCAGTACTTC	CASSPGAGGVLGETQYF
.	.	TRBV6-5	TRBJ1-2	TGTGCCAGCAGTCCCTCCCGAGGCAGTAACTATGGCTACACCTTC	CASSPSRGSNYGYTF
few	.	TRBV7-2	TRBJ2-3	TGTGCCAGCAGCTTAGGTACGGCAGATACGCAGTATTTT	CASSLGTADTQYF
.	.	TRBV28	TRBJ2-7	TGTGCCAGCAGTTTCTCTGGGGGCTTCCCTTCCTACGAGCAGTACTTC	CASSFSGGFPSYEQYF
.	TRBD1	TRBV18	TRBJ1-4	TGTGCCAGCTCACCACCGGACAGGGGTCGGGAAAAACTGTTTTTT	CASSPPDRGREKLFF
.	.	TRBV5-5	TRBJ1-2	TGTGCCAGCAGCTTGTTGGCAGATCCCGCTAACTATGGCTACACCTTC	CASSLLADPANYGYTF
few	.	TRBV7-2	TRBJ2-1	TGTGCCAGCAGGGCCCGAGGTAACAATGAGCAGTTCTTC	CASRARGNNEQFF
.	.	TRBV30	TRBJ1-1	TGTGCCTGGAGTCGGGGTACCACTGAAGCTTTCTTT	CAWSRGTTEAFF
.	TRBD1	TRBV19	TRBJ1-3	TGTGCCAGTAGTATAAAGGGGGACAGCCCAGTGGGCGCGTTT	CASSIKGDSPVGAF
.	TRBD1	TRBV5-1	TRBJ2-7	TGCGCCAGCAGCTTTGGACTGAGGACAGGACAAAGCTACGAGCAGTACTTC	CASSFGLRTGQSYEQYF
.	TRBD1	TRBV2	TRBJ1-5	TGTGCCAGCATCCGGGACAGGGGGAATAATCAGCCCCAGCATTTT	CASIRDRGNNQPQHF
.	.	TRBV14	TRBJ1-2	TGTGCCAGCAGCCAAGATTTGGGGCAGGGATGGGGCTACACCTTC	CASSQDLGQGWGYTF
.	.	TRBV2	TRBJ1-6	TGTGCCAGCAGCGACAGGAGCTCCTATAATTCACCCCTCCACTTT	CASSDRSSYNSPLHF
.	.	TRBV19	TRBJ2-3	TGTGCCAGTAGGATATGGGACGGAGGGACCGATACGCAGTATTTT	CASRIWDGGTDTQYF
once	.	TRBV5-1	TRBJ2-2	TGCGCCAGCAGCTTTTCAGGGGCGGGCATGAACACCGGGGAGCTGTTTTTT	CASSFSGAGMNTGELFF
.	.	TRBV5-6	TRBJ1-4	TGTGCCAGCAGCTTGGCCCTAACGGAGGCTAATGAAAAACTGTTTTTT	CASSLALTEANEKLFF
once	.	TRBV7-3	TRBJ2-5	TGTGCCAGCAGCTTAGGGGGGAAGGAGACCCAGTACTTC	CASSLGGKETQYF
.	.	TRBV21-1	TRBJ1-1	TGTGCCAGCAGCACCCGACCAAGTAACGAGGGACAGTCAAACACTGAAGCTTTCTTT	CASSTRPSNEGQSNTEAFF
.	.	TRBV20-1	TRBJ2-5	TGCAGTGCTAGTGTTCCAGGGACACAAGAGACCCAGTACTTC	CSASVPGTQETQYF